Following are 22 T cell receptor beta chains from one sample sequenced in a study of shared clonotypes between healthy human individuals. Libraries were prepared by immunoSEQ multiplex PCR; TCRdb keeps only in-frame clonotypes and omits some of them. The data hold more than 500,000 clones, with about 95% observed a single time. Naive-designated CD8 cells lacked CD45RO, were positively enriched for CCR7, and omitted terminally differentiated effector memory CD45RA+ cells. The sample comprised naive CD8+ T cells sorted from blood. These TCRs come from a woman aged 25 to 39 in good health.

The chain joins TRBV10-1 to TRBJ2-7; 13 nucleotides line up with TRBD2. Germline V gene sequence: CDR1 WNHNN, CDR2 SYGVQD (reference sequence). This CDR3 region has 13 residues. The V and J ends lost 5 bases and 5 bases, in that order; junction bases with no gene match: 0. The DNA for the CDR3 is TGCGCCAGCAGTACTAGCGGGAGGGACGAGCAGTACTTC. Translation: CASSTSGRDEQYF.

The chain joins TRBV28 to TRBJ2-7; possibly TRBD2 for D (6 bases). CDR3 size: 18 residues. CDR1 and CDR2 (germline): MDHEN, SYDVKM. V dropped 4 bases and J dropped 3 bases, with 25 bases sitting between them. CDR3 sequence reads: CASSSTLGMAAGLYEQYF. The CDR3 region has the DNA TGTGCCAGCAGTTCAACCTTGGGCATGGCAGCGGGCCTCTACGAGCAGTACTTC. Together with reference TRBV28 and TRBJ2-7, the CDR3 gives the full variable domain: DVKVTQSSRYLVKRTGEKVFLECVQDMDHENMFWYRQDPGLGLRLIYFSYDVKMKEKGDIPEGYSVSREKKERFSLILESASTNQTSMYLCASSSTLGMAAGLYEQYFGPGTRLTVT.

This clone was seen a single time. The chain carries TRBV4-1 and TRBJ1-2; 8 nucleotides align to TRBD1. Germline CDR1 is MGHRA and CDR2 is YSYEKL. The CDR3 spans 16 residues. V lost 0 bases to trimming and J lost 8 bases; unmatched junction nucleotides: 11. The CDR3 sequence: CASSQDAHWTGWGYTF. Written as DNA, the CDR3 is TGCGCCAGCAGCCAAGATGCTCATTGGACAGGGTGGGGCTACACCTTC.

This chain uses TRBV5-1 with TRBJ2-1; 10 nucleotides agree with TRBD1. The germline V gene has CDR1 SGHRS and CDR2 YFSETQ. V was pared by 3 bases and J by 4 bases, with 10 bases of the junction left unmatched. This CDR3 spans 17 amino acids. The CDR3 protein is CASSSNRDRGSYNEQFF. DNA for the CDR3: TGCGCCAGCAGCTCTAATCGGGACAGGGGATCATACAATGAGCAGTTCTTC.

The chain has TRBV4-1 and TRBJ2-2, with D maybe TRBD2 (6 bases). There are 15 residues in the CDR3. V was clipped by 3 bases and J by 5 bases, with 13 bases between them. Germline CDR1 and CDR2: MGHRA and YSYEKL. The CDR3 nucleotides are TGCGCCAGCAGCCAGATGGGAGGAACTACCGGGGAGCTGTTTTTT. It yields the protein CASSQMGGTTGELFF.

The chain has TRBV5-6 and TRBJ1-5; 9 bases map to TRBD1. The germline V gene has CDR1 SGHDT and CDR2 YYEEEE. The CDR3 runs to 14 residues. Germline trimming cut 4 bases from V and 5 bases from J; bases unmatched to any gene: 4. CDR3 sequence (DNA): TGTGCCAGCAGCCCGGGACAGGGATATCAGCCCCAGCATTTT. As protein: CASSPGQGYQPQHF.

The gene calls are TRBV28 and TRBJ1-2, with no clear D. This CDR3 contains 18 residues. Germline V gene lookup returns CDR1 MDHEN and CDR2 SYDVKM. Deletions cut 2 bases from V and 5 bases from J, with 24 bases between. The CDR3 region has the DNA TGTGCCAGCAGTTTAATGGGTTTTAGTTTCACACTGGAGTATGGCTACACCTTC. It encodes CASSLMGFSFTLEYGYTF.

The chain couples TRBV29-1 to TRBJ2-3, with D unresolved. The germline V and J ends were trimmed by 8 bases and 5 bases, with 11 bases remaining between them. The germline V gene has CDR1 SQVTM and CDR2 ANQGSEA. CDR3 size: 11 residues. The CDR3 region is CSSLMGDTQYF. For the CDR3, the DNA is TGCAGCTCCCTGATGGGAGATACGCAGTATTTT.

A word on this clone: Other DNA sequences within the sample encode an identical CDR3. The gene calls are TRBV27 and TRBJ2-7; TRBD2 matches at 11 bases. This CDR3 has 15 amino acids. Germline V CDR1 and CDR2: MNHEY, SMNVEV (reference sequence). V lost 2 bases, J lost 2 bases, and 2 bases stayed unmatched. The CDR3 reads CASSLGLAGTYEQYF. For the CDR3, the DNA is TGTGCCAGCAGTTTAGGACTAGCGGGTACCTACGAGCAGTACTTC.

V and J are TRBV6-6 and TRBJ1-5, with unresolved D. The CDR3 extends over 10 amino acids. Germline CDR1 is MNHNY and CDR2 is SVGAGI (reference sequence). V shed 8 bases and J shed 7 bases, with 6 bases lying between them. The CDR3 DNA reads as TGTGCCAGCGGTTCCCAGCCCCAGCATTTT. It yields the protein CASGSQPQHF.

The chain links TRBV11-2 to TRBJ2-7, with TRBD2 matching over 8 bases. This CDR3 has 16 amino acids. V lost 1 base to trimming and J lost 1 base; unmatched junction nucleotides: 6. Germline values: CDR1 SGHAT, CDR2 FQNNGV. DNA of the CDR3: TGTGCCAGCAGCTTAGGGGGGAGCGGGAGATCCTACGAGCAGTACTTC. Its protein is CASSLGGSGRSYEQYF.

V and J are TRBV5-1 and TRBJ1-1, with D maybe TRBD1 (5 bases). V lost 5 bases and J lost 0, with 17 bases in between. Germline CDR1 SGHRS, CDR2 YFSETQ. The CDR3 covers 16 residues. The CDR3 protein is CASSSGSRQVNTEAFF. The CDR3 DNA sequence: TGCGCCAGCAGTTCAGGGTCCAGGCAGGTGAACACTGAAGCTTTCTTT. The whole variable domain, remainder taken from reference TRBV5-1 and TRBJ1-1, is KAGVTQTPRYLIKTRGQQVTLSCSPISGHRSVSWYQQTPGQGLQFLFEYFSETQRNKGNFPGRFSGRQFSNSRSEMNVSTLELGDSALYLCASSSGSRQVNTEAFFGQGTRLTVV.

J is TRBJ1-4 and V is TRBV4-1, with no clear D. The CDR3 is made up of 18 amino acids. CDR1 is MGHRA, CDR2 YSYEKL, per germline. Trimming pared 0 bases from V and 3 bases from J, leaving 17 bases between. The CDR3 DNA follows: TGCGCCAGCAGCCAAGAACCCGTCAAACTACCCCCTAATGAAAAACTGTTTTTT. Its protein product is CASSQEPVKLPPNEKLFF.

The J gene is TRBJ2-7, the V gene TRBV6-5, with no clear D. Trimming cost V 0 bases and J 2 bases, with 8 bases left between them. Germline V lookup: CDR1 MNHEY, CDR2 SVGAGI. The CDR3 runs 14 residues. CDR3 amino acids: CASSYSTQTYEQYF. Here the CDR3 DNA reads TGTGCCAGCAGTTACTCGACCCAGACCTACGAGCAGTACTTC.

This clone was observed once. The chain joins TRBV4-2 to TRBJ2-2; 9 bases align to TRBD2. CDR3 length: 17 residues. Germline V gene sequence: CDR1 LGHNA, CDR2 YNFKEQ. After removal of 0 bases from V and 1 base from J, the junction contained 3 bases not matched to a gene. CDR3 loop: CASSQDLAGLNTGELFF. For the CDR3, the DNA is TGTGCCAGCAGCCAAGATCTAGCGGGGCTGAACACCGGGGAGCTGTTTTTT.

This clone showed up just once. V gene TRBV6-1 combines with J gene TRBJ2-1; the D is unclear. Between the trimmed V and J ends, which lost 4 bases and 9 bases, there was a span of 7 bases. CDR1 MNHNS and CDR2 SASEGT come from the germline V gene. The CDR3 consists of 11 residues. The CDR3 DNA sequence: TGTGCCAGCAGTGTATCGGGTGAGCAGTTCTTC. Translating gives CASSVSGEQFF.

This chain links TRBV7-9 with TRBJ2-7; 9 nucleotides match TRBD1. The CDR3 is made up of 14 amino acids. CDR1 is SEHNR and CDR2 is FQNEAQ in the germline V gene (reference sequence). The V and J ends lost 5 bases and 6 bases, in that order; junction bases with no gene match: 8. The CDR3 DNA reads TGTGCCAGCAGCCCTGGGACAGGGCTTGGCGAGCAGTACTTC. This encodes CASSPGTGLGEQYF.

In its sample, this clone was seen once. This chain joins TRBV13 and TRBJ1-1; 8 bases map to TRBD1. The CDR3 contains 14 residues. Germline V CDR1 and CDR2: PRHDT, FYEKMQ (reference sequence). With V trimmed by 6 bases and J by 6 bases, 9 bases remained unmatched. The CDR3 region has the DNA TGTGCCAGCAGTCCCGACAGGGGCTGGGCTGAAGCTTTCTTT. Translated, it gives CASSPDRGWAEAFF.

This clone has a single count. The V call is TRBV7-2, the J call TRBJ2-7; TRBD2 matches at 9 bases. From germline, CDR1 is SGHTA and CDR2 FQGNSA. This CDR3 has 15 residues. J lost 2 bases, V lost 5 bases, and 7 bases had no gene match. CDR3 coding DNA: TGTGCCAGCAGCCGGACACTAGCGGGCACCTACGAGCAGTACTTC. It translates to CASSRTLAGTYEQYF.

V is TRBV6-1 and J is TRBJ2-7; D is unresolved. CDR3 size: 13 residues. The germline V gene has CDR1 MNHNS and CDR2 SASEGT. V lost 3 bases and J lost 2, with 8 bases in between. CDR3 in DNA: TGTGCCAGCAGTGAGAACTACCCCTACGAGCAGTACTTC. This gives the protein CASSENYPYEQYF.

The rearrangement joins TRBV27 to TRBJ2-7; 10 nucleotides line up with TRBD2. Trimming cost V 3 bases and J 3 bases; bases outside gene matches: 2. The CDR3 is made up of 14 amino acids. Germline V gene data show CDR1 as MNHEY and CDR2 as SMNVEV (reference sequence). CDR3 bases: TGTGCCAGCAGTTTTTCTAGCGGGAGCTACGAGCAGTACTTC. Its translation: CASSFSSGSYEQYF.

In this sample, this clone turned up once. The chain joins TRBV9 to TRBJ1-1; no reliable D call. Germline loops: CDR1 SGDLS, CDR2 YYNGEE. The CDR3 length is 10 residues. Trimming took 4 bases from V and 11 from J, leaving 9 bases between them. CDR3 residues: CASSMNRAFF. In nucleotides, the CDR3 is TGTGCCAGCAGCATGAATCGGGCTTTCTTT.